The 8 T cell receptor beta chains presented below share a single source sample, sequenced in a study of T-cell memory formation after mild COVID-19. TCRdb itself ran the 5' RACE reads through MiXCR, one entry per CDR3 protein. The table shows about 320,000 distinct CDR3 sequences, with 14% occurring only once. Sequenced material: PBMCs or a T cell subset sorted from them (not recorded which). These receptor sequences come from a man younger than 30 who had mild COVID-19 (a few samples of this study predate the infection). Cell type and time point are not known.

This clonotype was observed a few times. The chain joins TRBV7-6 to TRBJ1-4, with TRBD1 as a possible D gene (5 bases). CDR1 and CDR2 (germline): SGHVS, FNYEAQ. V was shortened by 5 bases and J by 12 bases, with 19 bases between the two germline ends. The CDR3 contains 14 residues. CDR3 in DNA: TGTGCCAGCAGCGCGTATCAGGGAGTATTAGAACTGTTTTTT. It specifies CASSAYQGVLELFF.

The chain uses TRBV7-9 and TRBJ2-7; 7 bases agree with TRBD1. Trimming cost V 4 bases and J 2 bases; bases outside gene matches: 5. The germline gives CDR1 SEHNR, CDR2 FQNEAQ (reference sequence). CDR3 length: 14 amino acids. CDR3 coding DNA: TGTGCCAGCAGCTCCGCCGGGACAGCCTACGAGCAGTACGTC. Translating it yields CASSSAGTAYEQYV.

The CDR3 region has the DNA TGCAGCGCCCGACCTTCATCCTACGAGCAGTACTTC. Protein: CSARPSSYEQYF. The V call is TRBV29-1, the J call TRBJ2-7; no clear D. Germline V gene data show CDR1 as SQVTM and CDR2 as ANQGSEA. The CDR3 totals 12 residues. V dropped 7 bases and J dropped 1 base, with 11 bases sitting between them.

This sequence joins TRBV7-6 and TRBJ1-3; D not certain. The CDR3 sequence is 16 residues long. Trimming removed 5 bases from V and 0 bases from J, with 14 bases in between. Germline V gene lookup returns CDR1 SGHVS and CDR2 FNYEAQ. The CDR3 nucleotides read TGTGCCAGCAGCCGAAGGCTGGACCGCTCTGGAAACACCATATATTTT. It encodes CASSRRLDRSGNTIYF.

The chain carries TRBV4-2 and TRBJ2-3; 8 nucleotides align to TRBD1. Germline loops: CDR1 LGHNA, CDR2 YNFKEQ. J was trimmed by 1 base and V by 4 bases; bases with no gene match: 7. The CDR3 has 16 residues. The CDR3 sequence is CASSLQTGGRTDTQYF. CDR3 nucleotides: TGTGCCAGCAGCCTCCAAACAGGGGGACGCACAGATACGCAGTATTTT.

The table lists this clonotype with many counts. The CDR3 nucleotides read TGCAGCGTGGGACTAGCGGAAATAGATGAGCAGTTCTTC. Protein sequence: CSVGLAEIDEQFF. The V and J genes are TRBV29-1 and TRBJ2-1; 11 nucleotides align to TRBD2. The CDR3 sequence is 13 residues long. Trimming at V came to 6 bases and at J to 8 bases, leaving 6 bases not matched to a gene. Germline V lookup: CDR1 SQVTM, CDR2 ANQGSEA.

This clonotype has only a few counts. The CDR3 is CASRRSRGAGADTQYF. The CDR3 coding sequence is TGTGCCAGCAGACGATCTAGGGGGGCCGGTGCAGATACGCAGTATTTT. This chain uses TRBV27 with TRBJ2-3; D may be TRBD1 or TRBD2 (6 bases each). Between the trimmed V and J ends, which lost 6 bases and 4 bases, there was a span of 20 bases. The germline gives CDR1 MNHEY, CDR2 SMNVEV (reference sequence). This CDR3 region has 16 residues.

The genes are TRBV2 and TRBJ2-1; TRBD2 matches at 7 bases. The ends lost 2 bases at V and 9 bases at J; junction bases unmatched: 4. Per germline, CDR1 SNHLY and CDR2 FYNNEI. This CDR3 spans 13 amino acids. In DNA form, the CDR3 reads TGTGCCAGCAGTGAACAGCCGGGGGGTGAGCAGTTCTTC. This sequence encodes CASSEQPGGEQFF. The variable domain in full, with the rest retrieved from reference TRBV2 and TRBJ2-1, is EPEVTQTPSHQVTQMGQEVILRCVPISNHLYFYWYRQILGQKVEFLVSFYNNEISEKSEIFDDQFSVERPDGSNFTLKIRSTKLEDSAMYFCASSEQPGGEQFFGPGTRLTVL.